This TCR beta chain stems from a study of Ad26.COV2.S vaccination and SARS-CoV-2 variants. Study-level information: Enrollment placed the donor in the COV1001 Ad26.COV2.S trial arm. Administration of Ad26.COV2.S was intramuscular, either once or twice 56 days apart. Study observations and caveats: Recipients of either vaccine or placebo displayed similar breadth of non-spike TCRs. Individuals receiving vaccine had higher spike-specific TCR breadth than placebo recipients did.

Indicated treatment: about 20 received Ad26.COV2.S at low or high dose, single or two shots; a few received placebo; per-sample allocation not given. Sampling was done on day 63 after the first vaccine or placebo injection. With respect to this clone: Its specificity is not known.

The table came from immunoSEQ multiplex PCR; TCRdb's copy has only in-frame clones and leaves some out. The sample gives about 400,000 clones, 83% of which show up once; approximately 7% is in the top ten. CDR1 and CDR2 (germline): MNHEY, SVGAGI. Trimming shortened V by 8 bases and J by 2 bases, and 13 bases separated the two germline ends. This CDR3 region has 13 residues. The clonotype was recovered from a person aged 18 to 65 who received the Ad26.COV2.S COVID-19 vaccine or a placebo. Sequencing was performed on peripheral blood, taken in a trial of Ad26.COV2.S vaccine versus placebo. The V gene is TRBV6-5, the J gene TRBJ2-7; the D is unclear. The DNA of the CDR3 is TGTGCCAGCTCGACTGAGACGGCCTACGAGCAGTACTTC. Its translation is CASSTETAYEQYF.